This T cell receptor (beta chain) was sequenced for a study of T cells in localized non-small cell lung cancer (dated by TCRdb to between 2020 and 2021). For the study in its entirety: The study examined T cell repertoires in hundreds of patients with early-stage NSCLC and compared tumors with uninvolved tumor-adjacent lungs. Of the NSCLC patients, 129 were male and about 97 were female, and the mean age was approximately 66 years. All 240 or so NSCLC patients in the cohort were treatment-naive and had localized lung tumors that were resected.

Counted from cysteine to phenylalanine, this CDR3 has 15 amino acids. Kept here is only the CDR3 DNA, which spans 45 bases and is read in frame from base 1. V sheds 8 bases and J sheds 6 bases, leaving 20 bases between their ends. As encoded in the germline V gene, CDR1 is SNHLY while CDR2 is FYNNEI. TCR beta CDR3 regions were sequenced from DNA using the immunoSEQ Assay. The authors' analysis ran thus. To compute T cell density, TCR beta template counts were normalized to usable DNA, which was estimated by amplifying housekeeping genes. Using the preseqR package, richness was estimated by extrapolating to 120,000 templates for tissue samples and 400,000 templates for PBMC samples. Clonality was defined as one minus Pielou's evenness. Tissue-enriched TCRs were identified through differential abundance testing performed on productive amino-acid clonotypes, with a minimum total count of 5 and an alpha of 0.1. Repertoire overlap between compartments was quantified with the Jaccard Index and Morisita Overlap Index. GLIPH clustered TCR beta CDR3s with public tetramer-defined viral CDR3s; viral motifs required at least three viral sequences plus V-gene enrichment. Entries here come from immuneACCESS through TCRdb and include only in-frame sequences with V and J called. Some clones fail to appear in such tables; in the studies checked, an unresolved V gene covers under half of the shortfall, and the cause of the remainder is unknown. V, J and clone size derive from that table, while D and trimming were established from the DNA sequence. Across this sample there are under 55,000 clones, with around 82% seen only once. The ten largest make up roughly 4.9% of the sample.

The research as a whole found: Because multi-region sequencing of the tumors was not done, intratumor heterogeneity could not be ruled out. Higher blood T cell density associated with longer overall survival, while higher adjacent-lung clonality associated with shorter survival. Uninvolved tumor-adjacent lung showed the highest T cell clonality, higher than tumor, which suggests more focused antigenic responses in the uninvolved tumor-adjacent lung. A median of approximately 62 of the top 100 tumor clones turned up in the paired uninvolved adjacent lung, and approximately 30 of those clones also ranked among the top 100 of that same adjacent lung. Since the design was exploratory, TCR variables were selected using unadjusted p-values with no false-discovery rate correction.

As regards this clone: The clone's antigen remains unknown. Base qualities are not at hand, and no much larger clone is one base apart.

At diagnosis, peripheral blood, uninvolved tumor-adjacent lung and tumor were collected and were preserved as a mix of fresh-frozen and FFPE material. Blood samples were analyzed as peripheral blood mononuclear cells for TCR repertoire profiling. The V gene is TRBV2 and the J gene is TRBJ2-1, with TRBD1 perhaps the D gene, on 6 matching bases. This receptor was taken from a woman aged 40 to 75 with stage II lung adenocarcinoma. Sequences were derived from PBMCs, sampled before any cancer treatment. For the CDR3, the sequence is CASVWTALFSNEQFF. The nucleotides are TGTGCCAGCGTATGGACAGCCCTATTTTCCAATGAGCAGTTCTTC.